The next 3 T cell receptor beta chains were all read from a single sample in a study of blood T cell repertoires in COVID-19. The table came from immunoSEQ multiplex PCR; TCRdb's copy has only in-frame clones and leaves some out. The profile shows about 180,000 clones, approximately 85% of them singletons. Material for sequencing was PBMCs or T cells enriched from blood (not recorded which). The receptors shown here come from a woman under 40 who had recovered from COVID-19.

This rearrangement joins TRBV29-1 to TRBJ2-2; possibly TRBD1 for D (5 bases). The CDR3 is 15 residues long. V lost 1 base and J lost 0, with 9 bases in between. Germline V gene data show CDR1 as SQVTM and CDR2 as ANQGSEA. The CDR3 nucleotides are TGCAGCGTTGAAGGGCAGACAGCGAACACCGGGGAGCTGTTTTTT. This gives the protein CSVEGQTANTGELFF.

The rearrangement joins TRBV3-1 (or the pseudogene TRBV3-2) to TRBJ1-4, with D possibly TRBD1 on 6 matching bases. The V end lost 1 base, the J end lost 10 bases, and 16 bases lay between the germline ends. There are 15 residues in the CDR3. Germline V gene lookup returns CDR1 LGHDT and CDR2 YNNKEL (reference sequence). DNA of the CDR3: TGTGCCAGCAGCCAAGTACAGGGCCTAGGTGGAAAACTGTTTTTT. Translation gives CASSQVQGLGGKLFF.

The CDR3 protein is CASTGKLNTGELFF. CDR3 in DNA: TGTGCCAGCACGGGAAAACTGAACACCGGGGAGCTGTTTTTT. This chain links TRBV27 with TRBJ2-2; possibly TRBD2 for D (5 bases). This CDR3 contains 14 residues. From germline, CDR1 is MNHEY and CDR2 SMNVEV (reference sequence). Trimming shortened V by 7 bases and J by 1 base, and 10 bases separated the two germline ends.